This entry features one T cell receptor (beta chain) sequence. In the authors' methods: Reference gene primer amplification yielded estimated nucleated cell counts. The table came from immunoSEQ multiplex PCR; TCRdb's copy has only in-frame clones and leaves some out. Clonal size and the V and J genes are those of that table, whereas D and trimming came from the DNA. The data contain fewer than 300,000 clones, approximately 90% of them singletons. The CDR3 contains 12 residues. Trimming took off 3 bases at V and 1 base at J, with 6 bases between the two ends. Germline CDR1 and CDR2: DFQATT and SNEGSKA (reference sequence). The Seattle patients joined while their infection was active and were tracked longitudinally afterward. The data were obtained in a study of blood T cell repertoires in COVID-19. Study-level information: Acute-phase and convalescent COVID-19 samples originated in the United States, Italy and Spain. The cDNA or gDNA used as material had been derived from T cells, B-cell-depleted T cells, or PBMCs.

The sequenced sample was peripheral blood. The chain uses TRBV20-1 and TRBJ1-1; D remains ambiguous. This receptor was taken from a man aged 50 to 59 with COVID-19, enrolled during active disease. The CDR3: CSASDGNTEAFF. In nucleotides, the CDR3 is TGCAGTGCTAGTGACGGGAACACTGAAGCTTTCTTT.